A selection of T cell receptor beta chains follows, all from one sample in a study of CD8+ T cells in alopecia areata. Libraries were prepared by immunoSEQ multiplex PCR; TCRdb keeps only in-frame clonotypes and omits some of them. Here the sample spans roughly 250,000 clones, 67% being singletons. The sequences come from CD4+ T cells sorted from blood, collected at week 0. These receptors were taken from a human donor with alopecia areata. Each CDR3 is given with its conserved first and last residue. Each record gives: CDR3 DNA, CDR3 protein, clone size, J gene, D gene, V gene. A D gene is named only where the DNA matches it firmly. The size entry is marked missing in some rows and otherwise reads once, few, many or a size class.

CDR3 DNA: TGCAGCGGGGGACAGGGGACCACCGGGGAGCTGTTTTTT
CDR3 protein: CSGGQGTTGELFF
clone size: -
J gene: TRBJ2-2
D gene: TRBD1
V gene: TRBV29-1

CDR3 DNA: TGCGCCAGCAGCCCCGGGCGGGACAGGGTGACAGATACGCAGTATTTT
CDR3 protein: CASSPGRDRVTDTQYF
clone size: once
J gene: TRBJ2-3
D gene: TRBD1
V gene: TRBV4-3

CDR3 DNA: TGTGCCAGCAGGGAGACGGGGTTCCAAGAGACCCAGTACTTC
CDR3 protein: CASRETGFQETQYF
clone size: -
J gene: TRBJ2-5
D gene: -
V gene: TRBV2

CDR3 DNA: TGCAGCGTTCTAGGACCTCTCGCAGAGACCCAGTACTTC
CDR3 protein: CSVLGPLAETQYF
clone size: few
J gene: TRBJ2-5
D gene: -
V gene: TRBV29-1

CDR3 DNA: TGTGCCAGCAGCGCGGGGCGGGGACTAACCTACAATGAGCAGTTCTTC
CDR3 protein: CASSAGRGLTYNEQFF
clone size: -
J gene: TRBJ2-1
D gene: TRBD2
V gene: TRBV9

CDR3 DNA: TGTGCCAGCAGTTACTCGCAGGCAGATACGCAGTATTTT
CDR3 protein: CASSYSQADTQYF
clone size: -
J gene: TRBJ2-3
D gene: -
V gene: TRBV6-5

CDR3 DNA: TGTGCCAGCAGCTTGGGCCCGAACGGCGCCCTGAGAGCTTTCTTT
CDR3 protein: CASSLGPNGALRAFF
clone size: -
J gene: TRBJ1-1
D gene: -
V gene: TRBV5-5

CDR3 DNA: TGTGCCAGCAGCACGGGGCTCGGTAGCTATGGCTACACCTTC
CDR3 protein: CASSTGLGSYGYTF
clone size: -
J gene: TRBJ1-2
D gene: -
V gene: TRBV5-6

CDR3 DNA: TGTGCCAGCAGTGAAAGGGGGAACAATCAGCCCCAGCATTTT
CDR3 protein: CASSERGNNQPQHF
clone size: -
J gene: TRBJ1-5
D gene: -
V gene: TRBV25-1

CDR3 DNA: TGCGCCAGTTCGACAGACCCTAACACAGATACGCAGTATTTT
CDR3 protein: CASSTDPNTDTQYF
clone size: -
J gene: TRBJ2-3
D gene: -
V gene: TRBV5-1

CDR3 DNA: TGTGCCTGGAGTGTACCGGCAGGGAGTCAGCCCCAGCATTTT
CDR3 protein: CAWSVPAGSQPQHF
clone size: -
J gene: TRBJ1-5
D gene: -
V gene: TRBV30

CDR3 DNA: TGTGCCAGCAGCCCCGGCGTGGGACGCGAGCAGTACTTC
CDR3 protein: CASSPGVGREQYF
clone size: once
J gene: TRBJ2-7
D gene: -
V gene: TRBV4-2

CDR3 DNA: TGTGCCTGGAGTGTACGTCGGGGTGCGGCTAATGAAAAACTGTTTTTT
CDR3 protein: CAWSVRRGAANEKLFF
clone size: -
J gene: TRBJ1-4
D gene: -
V gene: TRBV30

CDR3 DNA: TGTGCCAGCAGCGTAGGAACAGACAAAGAGACCCAGTACTTC
CDR3 protein: CASSVGTDKETQYF
clone size: -
J gene: TRBJ2-5
D gene: -
V gene: TRBV9

CDR3 DNA: TGCGCCAGCAGCTTGGCGGGGACAGGCGGCACTGAAGCTTTCTTT
CDR3 protein: CASSLAGTGGTEAFF
clone size: -
J gene: TRBJ1-1
D gene: TRBD1
V gene: TRBV5-1

CDR3 DNA: TGTGCCTGGAGGCCCGGATGGGACACTGAAGCTTTCTTT
CDR3 protein: CAWRPGWDTEAFF
clone size: -
J gene: TRBJ1-1
D gene: -
V gene: TRBV30

CDR3 DNA: TGCAGCGTTGAGTTAGGCACAGATACGCAGTATTTT
CDR3 protein: CSVELGTDTQYF
clone size: -
J gene: TRBJ2-3
D gene: -
V gene: TRBV29-1

CDR3 DNA: TGTGCCAGCAGCCAAGTCTCTACGTATACGCAGTATTTT
CDR3 protein: CASSQVSTYTQYF
clone size: -
J gene: TRBJ2-3
D gene: -
V gene: TRBV14

CDR3 DNA: TGCAGCGAATCGGGGGGTCATGGCTACACCTTC
CDR3 protein: CSESGGHGYTF
clone size: -
J gene: TRBJ1-2
D gene: -
V gene: TRBV29-1

CDR3 DNA: TGCGCCAGCAGCAGGACAGGATTCTCCTACAATGAGCAGTTCTTC
CDR3 protein: CASSRTGFSYNEQFF
clone size: -
J gene: TRBJ2-1
D gene: TRBD1
V gene: TRBV5-1

CDR3 DNA: TGTGCCAGCAGCGTAGGCAGGCTCCCCACAGATACGCAGTATTTT
CDR3 protein: CASSVGRLPTDTQYF
clone size: -
J gene: TRBJ2-3
D gene: -
V gene: TRBV9

CDR3 DNA: TGCGCCAGCAGCTTAGGTAGCGGGTTGGAGACCCAGTACTTC
CDR3 protein: CASSLGSGLETQYF
clone size: -
J gene: TRBJ2-5
D gene: TRBD2
V gene: TRBV5-1

CDR3 DNA: TGTGCCAGCAGGGGACTCCACCAAGAGACCCAGTACTTC
CDR3 protein: CASRGLHQETQYF
clone size: -
J gene: TRBJ2-5
D gene: -
V gene: TRBV7-9

CDR3 DNA: TGCAGCGTTGAGACCGGGGGGGATACGCAGTATTTT
CDR3 protein: CSVETGGDTQYF
clone size: -
J gene: TRBJ2-3
D gene: TRBD2
V gene: TRBV29-1

CDR3 DNA: TGCGCCAGCAGCTTGGAGGCTAGCCGTACAGATACGCAGTATTTT
CDR3 protein: CASSLEASRTDTQYF
clone size: -
J gene: TRBJ2-3
D gene: -
V gene: TRBV5-1

CDR3 DNA: TGCAGCGTTCGTGGCCCGACAGTAACTAATGAAAAACTGTTTTTT
CDR3 protein: CSVRGPTVTNEKLFF
clone size: -
J gene: TRBJ1-4
D gene: -
V gene: TRBV29-1

CDR3 DNA: TGTGCCAGCAGACGGGGGCTAAGCTCCTACGAGCAGTACTTC
CDR3 protein: CASRRGLSSYEQYF
clone size: few
J gene: TRBJ2-7
D gene: -
V gene: TRBV6-5

CDR3 DNA: TGCAGCGTCAGACAGGGAAATGAAAAACTGTTTTTT
CDR3 protein: CSVRQGNEKLFF
clone size: few
J gene: TRBJ1-4
D gene: TRBD1
V gene: TRBV29-1

CDR3 DNA: TGTGCCATCAGTGACTTTCAAGAGACCCAGTACTTC
CDR3 protein: CAISDFQETQYF
clone size: -
J gene: TRBJ2-5
D gene: -
V gene: TRBV10-3

CDR3 DNA: TGTGCCAGCAGCCGGCTGGGTAGCGGGGGGCCGAACACCGGGGAGCTGTTTTTT
CDR3 protein: CASSRLGSGGPNTGELFF
clone size: few
J gene: TRBJ2-2
D gene: TRBD2
V gene: TRBV9

CDR3 DNA: TGCAGCGTTGAACTGGGGGGCTATGGCTACACCTTC
CDR3 protein: CSVELGGYGYTF
clone size: -
J gene: TRBJ1-2
D gene: -
V gene: TRBV29-1

CDR3 DNA: TGTGCCAGCGCCTCGACAGTATCCGGCCATGGCTACACCTTC
CDR3 protein: CASASTVSGHGYTF
clone size: -
J gene: TRBJ1-2
D gene: -
V gene: TRBV6-1

CDR3 DNA: TGCAGCGTTGCATCCAGCGCCTACGAGCAGTACTTC
CDR3 protein: CSVASSAYEQYF
clone size: -
J gene: TRBJ2-7
D gene: -
V gene: TRBV29-1

CDR3 DNA: TGTGCCTGGAGCTGGGAGAACACTGAAGCTTTCTTT
CDR3 protein: CAWSWENTEAFF
clone size: few
J gene: TRBJ1-1
D gene: -
V gene: TRBV30

CDR3 DNA: TGTGCCAGCAGCCAAGAACCTCTGCTCTCCTACAATGAGCAGTTCTTC
CDR3 protein: CASSQEPLLSYNEQFF
clone size: few
J gene: TRBJ2-1
D gene: -
V gene: TRBV4-2

CDR3 DNA: TGCGCCAGCAGCTCCCAGACGGGCAACTATGGCTACACCTTC
CDR3 protein: CASSSQTGNYGYTF
clone size: -
J gene: TRBJ1-2
D gene: -
V gene: TRBV5-1